This T cell receptor (beta chain) was sequenced for a study of spatial heterogeneity in lung cancer. Time point: sample taken at primary tumor resection. The authors sequenced whole RNA from tumor, nontumor lung or frozen PBMC without sorting. TCRdb re-called the 5' RACE reads through MiXCR, storing one row per CDR3 protein. The table includes roughly 75,000 distinct CDR3 sequences, 13% detected once. Germline loops: CDR1 SGHRS, CDR2 YFSETQ. Trimming left V 0 bases short and J 0 bases short, with 10 bases between. The CDR3 spans 15 residues. The specimen comprised PBMCs, sampled at surgery. The TCR comes from a male donor with early-stage non-small cell lung cancer. The rearrangement joins TRBV5-1 to TRBJ2-7; D unclear. DNA for the CDR3: TGCGCCAGCAGCTTGGTAGTCGGCCCCTCCTACGAGCAGTACTTC. Protein: CASSLVVGPSYEQYF.